This paragraph covers one T cell receptor (beta chain) sequence. The target antigen is unknown. Per donor, one heparinised blood draw averaged approximately 120 mL. Each sorted population was over 98% pure. These data come from a study of beta chain features in type 1 diabetes. The study's findings and limits: The study found fewer insertions and more deletions at VDJ junctions in type 1 diabetes patients. All four CD4+ subsets from Type 1 diabetes patients carried moderately but significantly shorter TCRB CDR3s.

Expressed TCRB transcripts were sequenced after all isolated RNA was converted to cDNA. The protocol was immunoSEQ multiplex PCR, while the TCRdb copy is restricted to in-frame clones and leaves out a portion. Of more than 550,000 clones in the sample, 11% to 15% were seen once. Germline V gene lookup returns CDR1 PRHDT and CDR2 FYEKMQ (reference sequence). The CDR3 runs to 13 residues. V lost 2 bases and J 6 bases, leaving 8 bases between the germline ends. The chain recombines TRBV13 with TRBJ2-1, with TRBD2 as a possible D gene (5 bases). This clonotype was sampled from a man aged 18 to 30 with type 1 diabetes. Sequencing input: naive CD4+ T cells from blood. CDR3 residues: CASSLSGFNEQFF. The CDR3, as DNA: TGTGCCAGCAGCTTAAGCGGCTTCAATGAGCAGTTCTTC.